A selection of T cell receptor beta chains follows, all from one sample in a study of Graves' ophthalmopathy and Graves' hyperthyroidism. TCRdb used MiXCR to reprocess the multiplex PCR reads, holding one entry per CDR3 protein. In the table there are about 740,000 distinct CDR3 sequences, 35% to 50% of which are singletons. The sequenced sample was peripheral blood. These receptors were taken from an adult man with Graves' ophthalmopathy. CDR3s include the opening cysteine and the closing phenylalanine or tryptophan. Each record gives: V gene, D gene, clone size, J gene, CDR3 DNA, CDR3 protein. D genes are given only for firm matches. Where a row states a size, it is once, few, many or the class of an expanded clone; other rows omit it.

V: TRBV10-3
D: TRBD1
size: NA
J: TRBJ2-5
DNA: TGTGCCATCAGTGGTGACAGGGTAGTGGAGACCCAGTACTTC
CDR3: CAISGDRVVETQYF

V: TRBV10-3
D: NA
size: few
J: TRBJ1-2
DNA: TGTGCCAGCAGCTTCAGGGAGACCTATGGCTACACCTTC
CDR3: CASSFRETYGYTF

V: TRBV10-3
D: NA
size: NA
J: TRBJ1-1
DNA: TGTGCCAGCAGTTACCAACGGGGAATTTTCGCTGAAGCTTTCTTT
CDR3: CASSYQRGIFAEAFF

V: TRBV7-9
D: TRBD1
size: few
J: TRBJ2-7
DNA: TGTGCCAGCAGCTTGGACAGGGTAAACGAGCAGTACTTC
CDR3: CASSLDRVNEQYF

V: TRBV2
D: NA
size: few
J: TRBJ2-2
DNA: TGTGCCAGCAGCAAGCGGAACACCGGGGAGCTGTTTTTT
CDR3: CASSKRNTGELFF

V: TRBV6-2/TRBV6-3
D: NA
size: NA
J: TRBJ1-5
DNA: TGTGCCAGCAGTTGGAGGGCGGGGCCCGTTCCCAATCAGCCCCAGCATTTT
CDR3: CASSWRAGPVPNQPQHF

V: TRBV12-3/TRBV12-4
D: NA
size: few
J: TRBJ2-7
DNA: TGTGCCAGCAGTTCCCTTAGCGGTTACGAGCAGTACTTC
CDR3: CASSSLSGYEQYF

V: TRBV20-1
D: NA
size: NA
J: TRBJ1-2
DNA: TGCAGTGCTAGAGGACTAGCGGGCTACACCTTC
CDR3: CSARGLAGYTF

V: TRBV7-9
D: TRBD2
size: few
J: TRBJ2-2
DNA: TGCGCCAGCAGCCAAGGGGCTAGCGGGCCGAACACCGGGGAGCTGTTTTTT
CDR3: CASSQGASGPNTGELFF

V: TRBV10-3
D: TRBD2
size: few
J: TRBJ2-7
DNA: TGTGCCAGCACGGCGGGGGCCTACGAGCAGTACTTC
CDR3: CASTAGAYEQYF

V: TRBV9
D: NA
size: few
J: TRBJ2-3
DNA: TGTGCCAGCAGTGCTCGAGCGGGTATAAGCACAGATACGCAGTATTTT
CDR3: CASSARAGISTDTQYF

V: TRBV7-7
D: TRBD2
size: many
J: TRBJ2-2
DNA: TGTGCCAGCAGCCCTCCACCGGGGGGAGTGGCCGGGGAGCTGTTTTTT
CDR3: CASSPPPGGVAGELFF

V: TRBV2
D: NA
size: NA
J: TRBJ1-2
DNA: TGTGCCAGCAGGAAACGGACAGACTACACTAACTATGGCTACACCTTC
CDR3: CASRKRTDYTNYGYTF

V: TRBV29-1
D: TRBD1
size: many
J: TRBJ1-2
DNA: TGCAGCGCGGGAGAGACAGGGGGCTTTGGCTACACCTTC
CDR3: CSAGETGGFGYTF

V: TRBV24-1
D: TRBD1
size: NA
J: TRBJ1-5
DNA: TGTGCCAGCAGACAGGACAGGGTAAATCAGCCCCAGCATTTT
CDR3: CASRQDRVNQPQHF

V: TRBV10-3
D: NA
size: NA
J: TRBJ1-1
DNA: TGTGCCATCAGTCGGACTAGAGGCACTGAAGCTTTCTTT
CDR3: CAISRTRGTEAFF

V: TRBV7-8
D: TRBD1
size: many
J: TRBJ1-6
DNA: TGTGCCAGCAGCTCGAAGGACAGGGGCCGTTCACCCCTCCACTTT
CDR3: CASSSKDRGRSPLHF

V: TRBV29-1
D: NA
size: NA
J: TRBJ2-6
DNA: TGCAGCGTTACGCAACAAGGGGGAGGGGGCGGCTCTGGGGCCAACGTCCTGACTTTC
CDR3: CSVTQQGGGGGSGANVLTF

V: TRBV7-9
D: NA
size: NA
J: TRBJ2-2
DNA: TGTGCCAGCAGCTTTGCACAGGGATACACCGGGGAGCTGTTTTTT
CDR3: CASSFAQGYTGELFF

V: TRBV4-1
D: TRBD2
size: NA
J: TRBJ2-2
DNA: TGCGCCAGCAGCCTAGAGCGGGGAGTGAACACCGGGGAGCTGTTTTTT
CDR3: CASSLERGVNTGELFF

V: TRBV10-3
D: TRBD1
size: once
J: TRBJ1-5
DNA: TGTGCCATCAGTGGGGGGACAGGGGGCGGTCAGCCCCAGCATTTT
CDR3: CAISGGTGGGQPQHF

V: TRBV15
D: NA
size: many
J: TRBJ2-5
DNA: TGTGCCACCAGCAGAGGAGGCAGGGGAGAGACCCAGTACTTC
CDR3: CATSRGGRGETQYF

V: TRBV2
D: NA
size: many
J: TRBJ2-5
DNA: TGTGCCAGCAGTGAAGCTGCCCCAGGTTTCCAAGAGACCCAGTACTTC
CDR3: CASSEAAPGFQETQYF

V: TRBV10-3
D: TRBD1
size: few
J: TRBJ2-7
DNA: TGTGCCATCAACGGACAGGGGGCTCTAAACGAGCAGTACTTC
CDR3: CAINGQGALNEQYF

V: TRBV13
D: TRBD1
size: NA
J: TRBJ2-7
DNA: TGTGCCAGCAGCTTAGCATCGGGACAGAACTACGAGCAGTACTTC
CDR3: CASSLASGQNYEQYF

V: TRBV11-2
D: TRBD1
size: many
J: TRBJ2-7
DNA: TGTGCCAGCAGCTTAGTGACAGGGGTTGGGGGCGAGCAGTACTTC
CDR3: CASSLVTGVGGEQYF

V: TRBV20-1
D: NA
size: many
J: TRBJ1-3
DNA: TGCAGTGCTGATGGAGTCTCTGGAAACACCATATATTTT
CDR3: CSADGVSGNTIYF

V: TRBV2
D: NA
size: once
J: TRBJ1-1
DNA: TGTGCCAGCATGACAGGAGGAAACACTGAAGCTTTCTTT
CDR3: CASMTGGNTEAFF

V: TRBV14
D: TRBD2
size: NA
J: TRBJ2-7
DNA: TGTGCCAGCAGCAGACTAGCGGGACGCTACGAGCAGTACTTC
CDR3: CASSRLAGRYEQYF

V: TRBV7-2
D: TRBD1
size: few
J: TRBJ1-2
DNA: TGTGCCAGCAGCCACACAGGGGGCTCCAGTGGCTACACCTTC
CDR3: CASSHTGGSSGYTF

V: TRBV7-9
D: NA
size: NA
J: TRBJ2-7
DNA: TGTGCCAGCAGTTTTAACAGGGCTAGCTTGGAGCAGTACTTC
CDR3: CASSFNRASLEQYF

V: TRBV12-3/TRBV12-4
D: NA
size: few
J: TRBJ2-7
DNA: TGTGCCAGCAGCACCACAGGGACCCCGTCCTACGAGCAGTACTTC
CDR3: CASSTTGTPSYEQYF

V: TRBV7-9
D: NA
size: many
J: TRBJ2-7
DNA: TGTGCCAGCAGCTCGACGGACACCGGTTATTACGAGCAGTACTTC
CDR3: CASSSTDTGYYEQYF

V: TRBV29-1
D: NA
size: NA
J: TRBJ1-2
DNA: TGCAGCGTCGTCGCGGGGGGCGATGGCTACACCTTC
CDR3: CSVVAGGDGYTF

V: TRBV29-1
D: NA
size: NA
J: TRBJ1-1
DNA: TGCAGCCAGGACAGCTGGAACACTGAAGCTTTCTTT
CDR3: CSQDSWNTEAFF

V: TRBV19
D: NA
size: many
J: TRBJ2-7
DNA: TGTGCCAGTAGTTCCCCGGACATTGTCAACGAGCAGTACTTC
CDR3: CASSSPDIVNEQYF

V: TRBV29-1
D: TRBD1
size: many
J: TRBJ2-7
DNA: TGCAGCGCTGGGACAGGGCGGGACGAGCAGTACTTC
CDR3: CSAGTGRDEQYF

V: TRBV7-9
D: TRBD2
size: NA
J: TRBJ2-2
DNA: TGCGCCAGCAGCCAAGGCCTAGCGGGAGGAACCGGGGAGCTGTTTTTT
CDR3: CASSQGLAGGTGELFF

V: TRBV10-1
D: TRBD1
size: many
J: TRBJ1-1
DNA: TGCGCCAGCAGCCGTGGACAGGGAAGGGACACTGAAGCTTTCTTT
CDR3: CASSRGQGRDTEAFF

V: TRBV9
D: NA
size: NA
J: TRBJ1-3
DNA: TGTGCCAGCAGCCTACCCCCGGGAGGGCTTGGAAACACCATATATTTT
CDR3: CASSLPPGGLGNTIYF

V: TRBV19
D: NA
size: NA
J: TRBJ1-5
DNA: TGTGCCAGTAGTATTGGGACCCCAGTGCAGCCCCAGCATTTT
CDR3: CASSIGTPVQPQHF

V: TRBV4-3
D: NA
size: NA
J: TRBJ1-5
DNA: TGCGCCAGCAGCCAAGATGTCAATCAGCCCCAGCATTTT
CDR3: CASSQDVNQPQHF

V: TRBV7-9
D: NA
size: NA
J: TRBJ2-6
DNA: TGTGCCAGCAGCTCCTACAGGGGGGGGAATGGGGCCAACGTCCCGACTTTC
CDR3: CASSSYRGGNGANVPTF

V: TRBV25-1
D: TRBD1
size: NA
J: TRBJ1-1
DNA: TGTGCCAGCAGCGTAGAAACAGGGGGTATGAACAATGAAGCTTTCTTT
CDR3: CASSVETGGMNNEAFF

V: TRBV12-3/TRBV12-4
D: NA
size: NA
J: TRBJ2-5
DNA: TGTGCCAGCAGTTTATCGGTCCAGGGGGAGACCCAGTACTTC
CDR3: CASSLSVQGETQYF

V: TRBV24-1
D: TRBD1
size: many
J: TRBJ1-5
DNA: TGTGCCACCAGTGACCCAGGGACAGGGGAAGATCAGCCCCAGCATTTT
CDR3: CATSDPGTGEDQPQHF

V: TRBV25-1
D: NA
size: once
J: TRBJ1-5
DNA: TGTGCCAGCAGGCGACAGGCCACACACAATCAGCCCCAGCATTTT
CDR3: CASRRQATHNQPQHF

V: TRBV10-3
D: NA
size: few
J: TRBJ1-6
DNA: TGTGCCATCAGTTTTTTGGGGGCTGGGGGTTCACCCCTCCACTTT
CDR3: CAISFLGAGGSPLHF

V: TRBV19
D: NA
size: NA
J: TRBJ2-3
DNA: TGTGCCAGTAGTATTTTGGATACGCAGTATTTT
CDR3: CASSILDTQYF

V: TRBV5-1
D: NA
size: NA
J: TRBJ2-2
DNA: TGCGCCAGCAGCTTGGTGGGGGCCACCGGGGAGCTGTTTTTT
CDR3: CASSLVGATGELFF

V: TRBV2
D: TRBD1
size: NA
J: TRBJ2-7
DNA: TGTGCCAGCAAACTATTAACAGGGGGTGCCTACGAGCAGTACTTC
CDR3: CASKLLTGGAYEQYF

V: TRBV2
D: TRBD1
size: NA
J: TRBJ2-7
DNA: TGTGCCAGCAGCTCCACGGGGACAGGCAATGCCTACGAGCAGTACTTC
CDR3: CASSSTGTGNAYEQYF

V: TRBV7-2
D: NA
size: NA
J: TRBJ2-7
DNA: TGTGCCAGCAGCTTGACCTGGGGCGCGCAGATCTACGAGCAGTACTTC
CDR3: CASSLTWGAQIYEQYF

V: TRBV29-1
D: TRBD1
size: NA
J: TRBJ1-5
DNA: TGCAGGACAGGGGGCGCGGGTCAGCCCCAGCATTTT
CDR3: CRTGGAGQPQHF

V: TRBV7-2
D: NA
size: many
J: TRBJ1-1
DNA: TGTGCCAGCAGACCAGGGACGGCGAACACTGAAGCTTTCTTT
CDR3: CASRPGTANTEAFF

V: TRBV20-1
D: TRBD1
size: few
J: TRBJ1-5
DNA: TGCAGTGCTAGAGACCCGGACAGGGGATTTCGCAATCAGCCCCAGCATTTT
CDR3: CSARDPDRGFRNQPQHF

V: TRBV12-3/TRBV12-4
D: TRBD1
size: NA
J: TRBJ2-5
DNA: TGTGCCAGCTCACGGACAGGATTCGAGACCCAGTACTTC
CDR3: CASSRTGFETQYF

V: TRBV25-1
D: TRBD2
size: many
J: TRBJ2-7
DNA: TGTGCCAGCAGCCTAGGACTAGCGGGGGGCTACGAGCAGTACTTC
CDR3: CASSLGLAGGYEQYF

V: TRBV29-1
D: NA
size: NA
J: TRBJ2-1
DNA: TGCAGCGTTGAGCCGACTGGGAGCAATGAGCAGTTCTTC
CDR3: CSVEPTGSNEQFF

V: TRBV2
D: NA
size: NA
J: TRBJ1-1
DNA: TGTGCCACCAGCGATTACCCTTCTGAAGCTTTCTTT
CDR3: CATSDYPSEAFF